The 10 T cell receptor beta chains listed next were all sequenced from one sample in a study of identical twins (TCRdb year 2016). Library preparation employed 5' RACE. TCRdb lists the instrument as Illumina HiSeq 2000. The public sequencing data were trimmed at Q25 with fastp and processed into clonotypes with MiXCR by TCRdb, which kept only in-frame beta chains. Rows are combined by CDR3 protein, so each entry shows the most common genes and DNA. The sample yields hundreds of thousands of distinct CDR3 sequences; more than 8% were counted once. Of the sample, 7% to 8.5% is held by the ten largest clones. This same sample was also taken into another study, of yellow fever vaccine responses in identical twins.

Material for sequencing was CD8+ T cells sorted from blood. These receptors all come from a woman between 18 and 29 years old in good health.

The table lists this clonotype with many counts. This chain joins TRBV4-3 and TRBJ2-3; D may be TRBD2 (5 bases). The germline V and J ends were trimmed by 6 bases and 1 base, with 14 bases remaining between them. CDR1 LGHNA and CDR2 YSLEER come from the germline V gene. This CDR3 contains 15 residues. CDR3: CASSPDLLGTDTQYF. The CDR3 nucleotides read TGCGCCAGCAGTCCGGACTTGCTCGGCACAGATACGCAGTATTTT.

This clonotype was seen a few times. The CDR3 nucleotides are TGCGCCAGCAGCGTGGACCAGGGCGGCTACACCTTC. Translating gives CASSVDQGGYTF. The rearrangement uses TRBV5-1 and TRBJ1-2; perhaps TRBD1 as D (5 bases). Trimming cost V 4 bases and J 8 bases, with 12 bases left between them. This CDR3 spans 12 amino acids. The germline gives CDR1 SGHRS, CDR2 YFSETQ. The full variable domain, its missing parts supplied by reference TRBV5-1 and TRBJ1-2, is KAGVTQTPRYLIKTRGQQVTLSCSPISGHRSVSWYQQTPGQGLQFLFEYFSETQRNKGNFPGRFSGRQFSNSRSEMNVSTLELGDSALYLCASSVDQGGYTFGSGTRLTVV.

This clonotype came up a few times. The CDR3 here is CASSVEIEHEKLFF. In DNA, the CDR3 is TGTGCCAGCAGCGTAGAAATTGAGCACGAAAAACTGTTTTTT. The V gene is TRBV9, the J gene TRBJ1-4; D uncertain. Germline lookup yields CDR1 SGDLS and CDR2 YYNGEE. Trimming stripped 0 bases from V and 8 bases from J, with 11 bases between. The CDR3 extends over 14 amino acids.

J is TRBJ2-2 and V is TRBV2, with TRBD2 as a possible D gene (7 bases). CDR3 length: 11 residues. V gave up 11 bases and J gave up 12 bases, with 16 bases separating them. Germline V gives CDR1 SNHLY, CDR2 FYNNEI. The CDR3 is CASGGPKKLFF. CDR3 nucleotide sequence: TGTGCCTCGGGGGGCCCCAAAAAGCTGTTTTTT.

The chain combines TRBV27 with TRBJ2-1; D remains unclear. The CDR3 runs 14 residues. Germline CDR1 and CDR2: MNHEY and SMNVEV (reference sequence). The V end was cut by 1 base, the J end by 6 bases, with 10 bases between. CDR3 sequence (DNA): TGTGCCAGCAGTTTATTGGCCTCTTCCAATGAGCAGTTCTTC. It translates to CASSLLASSNEQFF.

V gene TRBV29-1 combines with J gene TRBJ2-5; D possibly corresponds to TRBD1 (6 bases). This CDR3 region has 13 residues. The V gene's germline CDR1 is SQVTM and CDR2 ANQGSEA. V was cut by 0 bases and J by 6 bases, with 11 bases left in between. The CDR3 is CSVEDGTGKTQYF. The CDR3 DNA reads TGCAGCGTTGAAGATGGCACAGGGAAGACCCAGTACTTC.

As concerns this clonotype: With a far larger clone one base away, a read error is the likely cause. The V gene is TRBV20-1, the J gene TRBJ2-7; 11 bases fit TRBD2. CDR3 length: 13 amino acids. Germline loops: CDR1 DFQATT, CDR2 SNEGSKA (reference sequence). V lost 5 bases to trimming and J lost 1 base; unmatched junction nucleotides: 1. CDR3 loop: CSAWTSGSYEQYF. CDR3 DNA: TGCAGTGCTTGGACTAGCGGGTCCTACGAGCAGTACTTC.

This clonotype was seen repeatedly, ten times or more. The chain uses TRBV21-1 and TRBJ2-1; TRBD1 is the table's D call, not checked against the DNA. TRBV21-1 is a known pseudogene. There are 16 residues in the CDR3. CDR3 coding DNA: TGTGCCAGCAGCAAATTAGGAAACAGGGCAAACAATGAGCAGTTCTTC. Translating gives CASSKLGNRANNEQFF.

This clonotype was counted many times. V gene TRBV7-9 combines with J gene TRBJ2-5; the match to TRBD1 covers 11 bases. The ends lost 5 bases at V and 4 bases at J; junction bases unmatched: 6. Germline V CDR1 and CDR2: SEHNR, FQNEAQ (reference sequence). This CDR3 contains 15 residues. This CDR3 is CASSLRDRGRETQYF. The CDR3 DNA reads TGTGCCAGCAGCCTCCGGGACAGGGGGAGAGAGACCCAGTACTTC.

The genes are TRBV2 and TRBJ2-1, with 10 bases aligning to TRBD2. The CDR3 contains 17 residues. Germline values: CDR1 SNHLY, CDR2 FYNNEI. V was clipped by 2 bases and J by 4 bases; unmatched bases: 8. For the CDR3, the DNA is TGTGCCAGCAGTGAAAAATTCCTAGCGGGGGAGTACAATGAGCAGTTCTTC. Translating gives CASSEKFLAGEYNEQFF. Filled out from reference TRBV2 and TRBJ2-1, the complete variable domain reads EPEVTQTPSHQVTQMGQEVILRCVPISNHLYFYWYRQILGQKVEFLVSFYNNEISEKSEIFDDQFSVERPDGSNFTLKIRSTKLEDSAMYFCASSEKFLAGEYNEQFFGPGTRLTVL.